This T cell receptor (beta chain) is drawn from a study of blood T cell repertoires in COVID-19. Study as a whole: Researchers got acute and convalescent COVID-19 samples from the United States, Italy and Spain. In each case, the material was cDNA or gDNA derived from T cells, B-cell-depleted T cells, or PBMCs.

Data came from immunoSEQ multiplex PCR; TCRdb stores just in-frame clones and leaves some out. Found here are about 94,000 clones, roughly 80% of them singletons; the top ten hold about half. A remark on this clone: Germline and junction disagree at one end, which may indicate a read error.

The length of the CDR3 is 14 residues. Germline V gene data show CDR1 as SGHVS and CDR2 as FQNEAQ. Material for sequencing was peripheral blood. The chain employs TRBV7-8 and TRBJ2-7; 11 nucleotides match TRBD2. The receptor was isolated from a human donor in a cohort sampled during active COVID-19. The CDR3 loop is CASSFGTSGGGSHF. DNA for the CDR3: TGTGCCAGCAGCTTCGGGACTAGCGGAGGAGGGTCCCACTTC.